The 21 T cell receptor beta chains below were found in one sample sequenced in a study of CXCR3-negative and CXCR3-positive naive CD8 T cells. Preparation of TRB cDNA libraries relied on 5' RACE carrying UMI labels. TCRdb reprocessed the 5' RACE reads, with one entry per CDR3 protein and no DNA. This sample carries 100,000 to 150,000 distinct CDR3 sequences, with nearly 0.5% going to the ten biggest clones. Sequencing was carried out using naive CXCR3- CD8+ T cells from blood. The subset is: CD45RO-CCR7+CD27+CD95- naive CD8+ T cells lacking CXCR3 (TNR3-). All receptors come from a human donor in good health. Some clones in this sample may be carry-over from other donors' samples.

The chain combines TRBV27 with TRBJ2-1; the D gene TCRdb calls, TRBD2, cannot be checked with no DNA. The CDR3 spans 16 residues. Per germline, CDR1 MNHEY and CDR2 SMNVEV (reference sequence). The CDR3 sequence is CASSPWTSETYNEQFF.

The genes are TRBV28 and TRBJ2-3. The CDR3 contains 14 residues. Germline V gene data show CDR1 as MDHEN and CDR2 as SYDVKM. This CDR3 reads CASSLSPSTDTQYF.

The CDR3 region is CAISESNYEQYF. The V gene is TRBV10-3, the J gene TRBJ2-7. Germline V gene lookup returns CDR1 ENHRY and CDR2 SYGVKD. This CDR3 region has 12 residues.

V usage is TRBV3-1 and J usage is TRBJ1-2; as DNA is missing, the TRBD1 call by TCRdb cannot be tested. Germline CDR1 and CDR2: LGHDT and YNNKEL (reference sequence). CDR3 length equals 15 residues. CDR3 protein: CASSRKFGQLRGYTF.

The chain recombines TRBV29-1 with TRBJ2-2. There are 13 residues in the CDR3. Germline loops: CDR1 SQVTM, CDR2 ANQGSEA. The CDR3 reads CSARLANTGELFF.

The rearrangement uses TRBV3-1 and TRBJ2-1; as DNA is missing, the TRBD1 call by TCRdb cannot be tested. The CDR3 runs to 19 residues. Per germline, CDR1 LGHDT and CDR2 YNNKEL (reference sequence). The CDR3 region is CASSWSGPLGTSSYNEQFF.

The rearrangement uses TRBV28 and TRBJ2-1; TCRdb gives TRBD1 as the D gene, but with no DNA this cannot be confirmed. Germline CDR1 MDHEN, CDR2 SYDVKM. This CDR3 spans 13 amino acids. CDR3 protein: CASSIQGWNEQFF.

This sequence joins TRBV27 and TRBJ2-1; there is no DNA to check the TCRdb D call of TRBD2. Per germline, CDR1 MNHEY and CDR2 SMNVEV (reference sequence). The CDR3 sequence is 14 residues long. The chain's CDR3 is CASSREIAYNEQFF.

The rearrangement links TRBV11-2 to TRBJ2-7; TCRdb lists TRBD2, though no DNA is available to test this call. In germline, CDR1 is SGHAT, CDR2 FQNNGV. The CDR3 extends over 15 amino acids. This CDR3 reads CASSPESGRGGEQYF.

The chain uses TRBV27 and TRBJ2-7; TCRdb returns TRBD2, unconfirmable since there is no DNA. From germline, CDR1 is MNHEY and CDR2 SMNVEV (reference sequence). The CDR3 length is 14 residues. The CDR3 sequence: CASSLILGEYEQYF.

V gene TRBV9 combines with J gene TRBJ2-2; the TCRdb D gene call, TRBD2, has no DNA to confirm it. This CDR3 comprises 18 residues. Germline V gene lookup returns CDR1 SGDLS and CDR2 YYNGEE. CDR3 sequence: CASSVGAPPSFYTGELFF.

V usage is TRBV29-1 and J usage is TRBJ1-5. CDR1 SQVTM and CDR2 ANQGSEA come from the germline V gene. The CDR3 is 13 amino acids. This CDR3 is CSVDGGRNQPQHF.

V gene TRBV12-3 or TRBV12-4 combines with J gene TRBJ2-2. This CDR3 has 13 residues. The CDR3 loop reads CASSLWATGELFF.

The chain links TRBV7-2 to TRBJ2-7; TCRdb lists TRBD1, though no DNA is available to test this call. CDR1 SGHTA and CDR2 FQGNSA come from the germline V gene. The CDR3 sequence is 14 residues long. The CDR3 is CASSFYRGDYEQYF.

The chain couples TRBV5-1 to TRBJ2-7. CDR1 and CDR2 from the germline V gene are SGHRS and YFSETQ. The CDR3 extends over 16 amino acids. CDR3 sequence: CASSFSQAGNYYEQYF.

V usage is TRBV13 and J usage is TRBJ2-1. The CDR3 has 11 amino acids. Germline loops: CDR1 PRHDT, CDR2 FYEKMQ (reference sequence). The CDR3 spells CASSPTNEQFF. The full variable domain, completed using reference TRBV13 and TRBJ2-1, is AAGVIQSPRHLIKEKRETATLKCYPIPRHDTVYWYQQGPGQDPQFLISFYEKMQSDKGSIPDRFSAQQFSDYHSELNMSSLELGDSALYFCASSPTNEQFFGPGTRLTVL.

This chain joins TRBV12-3 or TRBV12-4 and TRBJ2-7; TCRdb selects TRBD2, and the lack of DNA leaves this call unchecked. The CDR3 runs to 17 residues. The CDR3 protein is CASSQILAGGPNYEQYF.

CDR3 sequence reads: CASSLSVAFSGGEPNTGELFF. This sequence joins TRBV7-3 and TRBJ2-2; absent DNA, TCRdb's TRBD2 call cannot be checked. Per germline, CDR1 SGHTA and CDR2 FQGTGA. CDR3 length: 21 residues.

The chain recombines TRBV28 with TRBJ2-7; checking the TCRdb D call of TRBD2 is not possible without DNA. There are 17 residues in the CDR3. CDR1 and CDR2 (germline): MDHEN, SYDVKM. The CDR3 protein is CASSLPTGGDPSYEQYF.

The chain combines TRBV28 with TRBJ2-1; TCRdb outputs TRBD2, but without DNA this stays unchecked. CDR3 size: 16 residues. The germline CDR1 and CDR2 sequences are MDHEN and SYDVKM. The CDR3 region is CASSLFLAGGLNEQFF.

The V gene is TRBV4-3, the J gene TRBJ1-2; TCRdb lists TRBD1, though no DNA is available to test this call. Germline CDR1 LGHNA, CDR2 YSLEER. CDR3 length: 15 residues. The CDR3 sequence: CASSQDRGVSYGYTF.